The 8 T cell receptor beta chains in this list originate from one sample, sequenced in a study of identifying expanded T cells in peripheral blood. Data came from immunoSEQ multiplex PCR; TCRdb stores just in-frame clones and leaves some out. The sample contains around 63,000 clones, 70% to 90% of which appear only once. Sequenced input: blood. These receptors all come from a person between 18 and 75 years old in good health.

The rearrangement links TRBV18 to TRBJ1-6, with 11 bases matching TRBD1. Trimming at V came to 6 bases and at J to 6 bases, leaving 7 bases not matched to a gene. Germline CDR1 is KGHSH and CDR2 is LQKENI. The CDR3 contains 16 residues. DNA of the CDR3: TGTGCCAGCTCCCCGGGACAGGGGGATATTAATTCACCCCTCCACTTT. Translation gives CASSPGQGDINSPLHF.

This chain connects TRBV5-1 to TRBJ2-1; a weak D match, TRBD1 (5 bases). The CDR3 runs 12 residues. Trimming took 5 bases from V and 4 from J, leaving 7 bases between them. Germline CDR1 reads SGHRS; CDR2 reads YFSETQ. The CDR3 sequence: CASRGAYNEQFF. CDR3 DNA: TGCGCCAGCAGAGGGGCATACAATGAGCAGTTCTTC.

V gene TRBV30 combines with J gene TRBJ2-1; possibly TRBD1 for D (6 bases). The ends were cut back, 0 bases at V and 3 bases at J, with 12 bases in the middle. The CDR3 covers 15 residues. CDR1 is GTSNPN, CDR2 SVGIG, per germline (reference sequence). In nucleotides, the CDR3 is TGTGCCTGGAGTGTACGGGGCAGGGGCTACAATGAGCAGTTCTTC. Its translation is CAWSVRGRGYNEQFF. The full variable domain, completed using reference TRBV30 and TRBJ2-1, is SQTIHQWPATLVQPVGSPLSLECTVEGTSNPNLYWYRQAAGRGLQLLFYSVGIGQISSEVPQNLSASRPQDRQFILSSKKLLLSDSGFYLCAWSVRGRGYNEQFFGPGTRLTVL.

The sample holds one count of this clone. V is TRBV28 and J is TRBJ2-5, with 7 bases that match TRBD1. Trimming cost V 4 bases and J 4 bases; bases outside gene matches: 6. The V gene's germline CDR1 is MDHEN and CDR2 SYDVKM. The CDR3 runs 14 residues. CDR3 sequence: CASSYRGAGETQYF. CDR3 sequence (DNA): TGTGCCAGCAGTTACAGGGGCGCGGGAGAGACCCAGTACTTC.

As concerns this clone: Other DNA sequences from this sample encode an identical CDR3 as well. The chain employs TRBV5-4 and TRBJ1-5; perhaps TRBD1 as D (5 bases). V was cut by 0 bases and J by 1 base, with 5 bases left in between. Germline V gene lookup returns CDR1 SGHNT and CDR2 YYREEE (reference sequence). CDR3 length equals 14 residues. This CDR3 is CASSLGGSNQPQHF. Here the CDR3 DNA reads TGTGCCAGCAGCTTGGGGGGCAGCAATCAGCCCCAGCATTTT.

The rearrangement joins TRBV7-8 to TRBJ2-7; unclear D gene. Trimming removed 1 base at V and 5 bases at J, with 9 bases between. Germline V CDR1 and CDR2: SGHVS, FQNEAQ. The CDR3 loop spans 13 amino acids. The CDR3 protein is CASSLVRIHEQYF. The DNA for the CDR3 is TGTGCCAGCAGCTTAGTAAGAATCCACGAGCAGTACTTC.

J is TRBJ2-7 and V is TRBV19, with D unresolved. The CDR3 has 14 amino acids. The germline V gene has CDR1 LNHDA and CDR2 SQIVND (reference sequence). Trimming shortened V by 1 base and J by 3 bases, and 10 bases separated the two germline ends. CDR3 residues: CASSIAGGDYEQYF. The DNA of the CDR3 is TGTGCCAGTAGTATAGCTGGTGGAGACTACGAGCAGTACTTC.

This chain connects TRBV2 to TRBJ2-3; no clear D. The CDR3 runs 15 residues. CDR1 and CDR2 (germline): SNHLY, FYNNEI. The V and J ends lost 2 bases and 3 bases respectively, with 12 bases between them. This chain's CDR3 is CASSEQEVWTDTQYF. The CDR3 coding sequence is TGTGCCAGCAGTGAACAGGAAGTGTGGACAGATACGCAGTATTTT.